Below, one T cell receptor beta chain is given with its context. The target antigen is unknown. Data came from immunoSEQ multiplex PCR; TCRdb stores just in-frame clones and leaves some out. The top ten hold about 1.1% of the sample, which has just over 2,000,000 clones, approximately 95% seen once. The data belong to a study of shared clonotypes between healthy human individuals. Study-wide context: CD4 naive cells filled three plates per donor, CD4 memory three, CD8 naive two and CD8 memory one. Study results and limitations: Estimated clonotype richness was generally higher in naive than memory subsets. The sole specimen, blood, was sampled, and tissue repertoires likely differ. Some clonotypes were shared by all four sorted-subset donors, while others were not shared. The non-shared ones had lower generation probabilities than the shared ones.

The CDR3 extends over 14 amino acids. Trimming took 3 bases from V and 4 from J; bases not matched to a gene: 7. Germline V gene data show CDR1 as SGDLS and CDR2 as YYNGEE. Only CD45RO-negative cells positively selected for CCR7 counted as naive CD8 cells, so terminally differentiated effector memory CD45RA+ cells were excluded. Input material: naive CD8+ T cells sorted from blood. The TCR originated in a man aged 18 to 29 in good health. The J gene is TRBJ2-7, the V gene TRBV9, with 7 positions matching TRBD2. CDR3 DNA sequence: TGTGCCAGCAGCGCCCAGGCGGGAGTTTACGAGCAGTACTTC. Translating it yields CASSAQAGVYEQYF.